The following is a TCR beta chain sequence with its context. Its antigen is not identified. This record comes from a study of cytomegalovirus exposure and HLA in healthy donors. The study, taken as a whole, reports: It was taken for granted in presence/absence analyses that sequencing depth across donors was roughly uniform. TCR beta chain V- and J-gene trimming was linked, in a later analysis, to a missense variant in DCLRE1C. The authors considered a cluster of highly shared sequence variants likely to be a sequencing artifact.

PCR was performed using 60 Vbeta and 13 Jbeta primers. The table came from immunoSEQ multiplex PCR; TCRdb's copy has only in-frame clones and leaves some out. The sample has some 140,000 clones; about three quarters are singletons. This CDR3 is built from 15 residues. The germline V and J ends were trimmed by 3 bases and 0 bases, with 8 bases remaining between them. Germline CDR1 is SGHNT and CDR2 is YENEEA. This TCR was recovered from a woman between 35 and 50 years old in good health and CMV-seronegative. Sequencing input: PBMCs. The chain recombines TRBV11-3 with TRBJ2-2, with D perhaps matching TRBD2 (6 bases). The CDR3 DNA follows: TGTGCCAGCAGCTTCGGGGGAACGAACACCGGGGAGCTGTTTTTT. Translating gives CASSFGGTNTGELFF. The entire variable domain, with the rest obtained from reference TRBV11-3 and TRBJ2-2, is as follows: EAGVVQSPRYKIIEKKQPVAFWCNPISGHNTLYWYLQNLGQGPELLIRYENEEAVDDSQLPKDRFSAERLKGVDSTLKIQPAELGDSAVYLCASSFGGTNTGELFFGEGSRLTVL.